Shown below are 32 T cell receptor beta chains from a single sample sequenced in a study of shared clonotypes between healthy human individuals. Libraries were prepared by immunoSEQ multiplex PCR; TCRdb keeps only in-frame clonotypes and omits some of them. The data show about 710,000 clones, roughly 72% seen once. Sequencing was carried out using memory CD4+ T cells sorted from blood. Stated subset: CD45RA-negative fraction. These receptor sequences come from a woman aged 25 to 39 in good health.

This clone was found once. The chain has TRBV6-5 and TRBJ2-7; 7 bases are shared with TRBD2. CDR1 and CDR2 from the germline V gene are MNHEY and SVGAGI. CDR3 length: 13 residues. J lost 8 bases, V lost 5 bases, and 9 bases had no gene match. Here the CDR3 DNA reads TGTGCCAGCAGTCCCTCCGGGGGGAACAAGCAGTACTTC. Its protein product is CASSPSGGNKQYF.

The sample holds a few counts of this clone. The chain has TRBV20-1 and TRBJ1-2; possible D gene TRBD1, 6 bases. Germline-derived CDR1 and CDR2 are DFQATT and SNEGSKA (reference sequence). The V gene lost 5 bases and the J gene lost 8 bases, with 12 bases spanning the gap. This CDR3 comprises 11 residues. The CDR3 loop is CSAFTGRGYTF. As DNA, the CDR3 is TGCAGTGCTTTTACAGGGCGAGGCTACACCTTC.

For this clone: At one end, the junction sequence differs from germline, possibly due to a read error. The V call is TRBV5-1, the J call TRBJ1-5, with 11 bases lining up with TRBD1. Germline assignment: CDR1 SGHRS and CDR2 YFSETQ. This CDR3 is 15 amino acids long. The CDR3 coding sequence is TGCGCCAGCAGGTTGGACAGGGGGCACGATCAGCCCCAGCATTTT. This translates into CASRLDRGHDQPQHF.

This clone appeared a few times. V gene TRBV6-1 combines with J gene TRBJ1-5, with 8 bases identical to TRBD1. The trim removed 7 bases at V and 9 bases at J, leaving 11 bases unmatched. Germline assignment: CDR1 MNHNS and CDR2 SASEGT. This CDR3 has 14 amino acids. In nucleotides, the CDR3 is TGTGCCAGCACCACCGGACAGGGTCTCAGGCCCCAGCATTTT. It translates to CASTTGQGLRPQHF.

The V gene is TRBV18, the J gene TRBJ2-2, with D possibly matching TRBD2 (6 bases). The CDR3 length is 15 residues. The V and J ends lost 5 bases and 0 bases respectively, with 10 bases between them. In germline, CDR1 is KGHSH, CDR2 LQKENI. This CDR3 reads CASSWTTSNTGELFF. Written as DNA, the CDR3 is TGTGCCAGCTCATGGACTACCTCGAACACCGGGGAGCTGTTTTTT.

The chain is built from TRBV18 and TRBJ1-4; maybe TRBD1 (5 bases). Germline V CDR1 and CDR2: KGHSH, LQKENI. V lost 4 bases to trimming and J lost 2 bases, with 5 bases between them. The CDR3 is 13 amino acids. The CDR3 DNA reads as TGTGCCAGCTCACGGGGGACTAATGAAAAACTGTTTTTT. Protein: CASSRGTNEKLFF.

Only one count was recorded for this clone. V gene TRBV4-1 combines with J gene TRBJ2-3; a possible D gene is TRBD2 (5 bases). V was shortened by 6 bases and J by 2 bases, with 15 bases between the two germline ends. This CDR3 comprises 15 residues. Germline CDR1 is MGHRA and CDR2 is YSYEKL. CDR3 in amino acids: CASRDGGLITDTQYF. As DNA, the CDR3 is TGCGCCAGCAGGGACGGAGGACTTATCACAGATACGCAGTATTTT.

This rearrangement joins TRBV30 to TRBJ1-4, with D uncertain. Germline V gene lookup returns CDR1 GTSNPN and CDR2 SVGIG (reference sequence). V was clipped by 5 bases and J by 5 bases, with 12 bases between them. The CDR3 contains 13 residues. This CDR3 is CAWSRRKNEKLFF. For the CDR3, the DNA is TGTGCCTGGTCGAGGAGAAAGAATGAAAAACTGTTTTTT.

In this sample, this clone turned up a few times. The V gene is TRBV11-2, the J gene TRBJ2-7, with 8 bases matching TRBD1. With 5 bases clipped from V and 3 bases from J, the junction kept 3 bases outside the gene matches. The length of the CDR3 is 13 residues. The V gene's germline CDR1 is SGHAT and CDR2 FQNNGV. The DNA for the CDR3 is TGTGCCAGCAGCAGGACAGGGATCTACGAGCAGTACTTC. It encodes CASSRTGIYEQYF.

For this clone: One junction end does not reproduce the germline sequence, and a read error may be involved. CDR3 nucleotides: TGTGCCATCAGTGTACAGGGGGGGACTGAAGCTTTCTTT. Its translation: CAISVQGGTEAFF. The chain joins TRBV6-5 to TRBJ1-1, with TRBD1 matching 8 bases. The CDR3 spans 13 residues. From germline, CDR1 is MNHEY and CDR2 SVGAGI.

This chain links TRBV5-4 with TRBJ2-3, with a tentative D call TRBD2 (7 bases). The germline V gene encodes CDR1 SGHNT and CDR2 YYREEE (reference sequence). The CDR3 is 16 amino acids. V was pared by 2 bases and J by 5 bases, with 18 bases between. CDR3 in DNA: TGTGCCAGCAGCTTAGGGGGGAGGGGTTTAGGAGATACGCAGTATTTT. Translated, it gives CASSLGGRGLGDTQYF.

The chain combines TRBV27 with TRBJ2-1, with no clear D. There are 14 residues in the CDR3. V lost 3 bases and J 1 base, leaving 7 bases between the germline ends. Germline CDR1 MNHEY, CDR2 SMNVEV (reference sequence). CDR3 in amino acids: CASSFRDSYNEQFF. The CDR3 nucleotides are TGTGCCAGCAGTTTTAGGGATTCCTACAATGAGCAGTTCTTC.

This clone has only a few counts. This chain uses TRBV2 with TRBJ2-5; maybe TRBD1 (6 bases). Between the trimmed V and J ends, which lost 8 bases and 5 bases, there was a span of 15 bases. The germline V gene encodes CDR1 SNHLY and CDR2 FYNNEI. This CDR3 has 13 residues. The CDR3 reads CASETGSYETQYF. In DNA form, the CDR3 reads TGTGCCAGCGAAACAGGGAGTTACGAGACCCAGTACTTC.

CDR3 sequence: CASSLGLPTYEQYF. The CDR3 DNA is TGTGCCAGCAGCTTGGGACTGCCTACCTACGAGCAGTACTTC. V is TRBV7-2 and J is TRBJ2-7; D is perhaps TRBD2 (6 bases). The CDR3 has 14 residues. Trimming cost V 3 bases and J 2 bases, with 11 bases left between them. From germline, CDR1 is SGHTA and CDR2 FQGNSA.

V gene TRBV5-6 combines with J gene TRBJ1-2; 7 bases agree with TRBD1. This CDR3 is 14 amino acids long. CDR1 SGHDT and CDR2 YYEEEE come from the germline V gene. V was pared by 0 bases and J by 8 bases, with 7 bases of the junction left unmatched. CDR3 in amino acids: CASSLGGQEKGYTF. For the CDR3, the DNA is TGTGCCAGCAGCTTGGGAGGACAGGAAAAGGGCTACACCTTC.

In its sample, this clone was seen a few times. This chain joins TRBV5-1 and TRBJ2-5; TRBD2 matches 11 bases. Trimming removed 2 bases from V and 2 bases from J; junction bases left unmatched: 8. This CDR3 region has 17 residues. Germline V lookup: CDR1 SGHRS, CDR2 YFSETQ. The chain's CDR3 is CASSLHATSGDQETQYF. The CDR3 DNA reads TGCGCCAGCAGCTTACATGCGACTAGCGGGGATCAAGAGACCCAGTACTTC. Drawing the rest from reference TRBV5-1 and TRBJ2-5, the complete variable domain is KAGVTQTPRYLIKTRGQQVTLSCSPISGHRSVSWYQQTPGQGLQFLFEYFSETQRNKGNFPGRFSGRQFSNSRSEMNVSTLELGDSALYLCASSLHATSGDQETQYFGPGTRLLVL.

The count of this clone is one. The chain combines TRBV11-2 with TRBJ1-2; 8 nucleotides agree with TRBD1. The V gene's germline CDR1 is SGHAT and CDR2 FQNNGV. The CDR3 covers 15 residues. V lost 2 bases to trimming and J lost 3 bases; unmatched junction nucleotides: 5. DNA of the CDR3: TGTGCCAGCAGCTTATCTCAGACAGGGGACTATGGCTACACCTTC. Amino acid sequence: CASSLSQTGDYGYTF.

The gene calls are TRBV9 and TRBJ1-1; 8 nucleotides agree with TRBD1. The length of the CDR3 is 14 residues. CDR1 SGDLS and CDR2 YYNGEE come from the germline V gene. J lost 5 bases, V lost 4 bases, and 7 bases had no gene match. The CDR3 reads CASSHGTGGTEAFF. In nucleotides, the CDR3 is TGTGCCAGCAGCCATGGAACAGGGGGGACTGAAGCTTTCTTT.

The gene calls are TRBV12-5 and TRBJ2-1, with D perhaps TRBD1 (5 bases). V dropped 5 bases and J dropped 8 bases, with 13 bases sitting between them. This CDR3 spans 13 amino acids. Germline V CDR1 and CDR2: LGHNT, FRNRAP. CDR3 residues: CASGPIDRDEQFF. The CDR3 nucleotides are TGTGCTAGTGGTCCTATTGACAGAGATGAGCAGTTCTTC.

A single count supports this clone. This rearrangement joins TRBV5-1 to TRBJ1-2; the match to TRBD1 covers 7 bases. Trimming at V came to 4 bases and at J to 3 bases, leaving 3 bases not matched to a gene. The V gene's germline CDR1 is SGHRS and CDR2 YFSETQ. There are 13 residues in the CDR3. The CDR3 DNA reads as TGCGCCAGCAGCCGAGGACAGGACTATGGCTACACCTTC. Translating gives CASSRGQDYGYTF.

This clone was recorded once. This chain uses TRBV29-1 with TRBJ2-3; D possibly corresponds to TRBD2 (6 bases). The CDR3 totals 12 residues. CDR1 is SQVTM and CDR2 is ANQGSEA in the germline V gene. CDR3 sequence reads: CSGRRRTDTQYF. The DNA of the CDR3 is TGCTCGGGGAGGAGGAGAACAGATACGCAGTATTTT.

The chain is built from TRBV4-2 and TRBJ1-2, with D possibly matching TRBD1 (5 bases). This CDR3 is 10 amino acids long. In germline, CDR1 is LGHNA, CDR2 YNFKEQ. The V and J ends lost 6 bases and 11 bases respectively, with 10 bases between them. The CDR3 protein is CASRQGGYTF. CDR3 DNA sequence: TGTGCCAGCAGGCAGGGTGGTTACACCTTC.

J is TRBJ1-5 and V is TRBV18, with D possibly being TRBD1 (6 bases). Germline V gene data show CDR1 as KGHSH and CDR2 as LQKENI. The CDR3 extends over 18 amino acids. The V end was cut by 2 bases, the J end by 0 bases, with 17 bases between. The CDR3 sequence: CASSPGATGPYSNQPQHF. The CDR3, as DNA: TGTGCCAGCTCACCAGGGGCGACAGGACCTTATAGCAATCAGCCCCAGCATTTT. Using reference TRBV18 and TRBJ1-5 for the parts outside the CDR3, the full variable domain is NAGVMQNPRHLVRRRGQEARLRCSPMKGHSHVYWYRQLPEEGLKFMVYLQKENIIDESGMPKERFSAEFPKEGPSILRIQQVVRGDSAAYFCASSPGATGPYSNQPQHFGDGTRLSIL.

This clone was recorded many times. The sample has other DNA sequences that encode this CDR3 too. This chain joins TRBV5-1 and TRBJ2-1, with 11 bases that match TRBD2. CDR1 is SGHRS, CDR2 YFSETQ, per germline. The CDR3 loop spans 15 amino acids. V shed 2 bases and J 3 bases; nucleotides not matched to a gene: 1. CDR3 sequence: CASSLGTSGYNEQFF. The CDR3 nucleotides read TGCGCCAGCAGCTTAGGGACTAGCGGCTACAATGAGCAGTTCTTC.

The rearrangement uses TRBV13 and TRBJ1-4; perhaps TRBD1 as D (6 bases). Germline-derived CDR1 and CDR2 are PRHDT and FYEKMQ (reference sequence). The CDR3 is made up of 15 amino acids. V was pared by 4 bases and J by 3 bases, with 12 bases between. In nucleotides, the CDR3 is TGTGCCAGCAGCTCTAAGACAGGCCCTAATGAAAAACTGTTTTTT. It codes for CASSSKTGPNEKLFF.

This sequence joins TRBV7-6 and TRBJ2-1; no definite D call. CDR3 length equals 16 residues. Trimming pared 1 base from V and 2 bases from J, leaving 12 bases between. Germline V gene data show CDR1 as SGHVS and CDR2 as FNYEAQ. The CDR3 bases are TGTGCCAGCAGCTTAGGGTCGGGCGGCGCCTACAATGAGCAGTTCTTC. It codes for CASSLGSGGAYNEQFF.

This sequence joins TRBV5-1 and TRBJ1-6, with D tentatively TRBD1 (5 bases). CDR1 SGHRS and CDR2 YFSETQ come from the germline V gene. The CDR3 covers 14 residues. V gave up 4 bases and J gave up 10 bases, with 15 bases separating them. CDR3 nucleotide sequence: TGCGCCAGCAGCCATGGGGCCGAGGGATCACCCCTCCACTTT. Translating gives CASSHGAEGSPLHF.

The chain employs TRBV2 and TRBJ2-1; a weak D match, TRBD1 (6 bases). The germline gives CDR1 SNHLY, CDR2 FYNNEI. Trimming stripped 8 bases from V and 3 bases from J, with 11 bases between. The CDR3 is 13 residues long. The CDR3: CASQRTDYNEQFF. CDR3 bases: TGTGCCAGCCAAAGGACAGACTACAATGAGCAGTTCTTC. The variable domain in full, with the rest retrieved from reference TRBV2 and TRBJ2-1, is EPEVTQTPSHQVTQMGQEVILRCVPISNHLYFYWYRQILGQKVEFLVSFYNNEISEKSEIFDDQFSVERPDGSNFTLKIRSTKLEDSAMYFCASQRTDYNEQFFGPGTRLTVL.

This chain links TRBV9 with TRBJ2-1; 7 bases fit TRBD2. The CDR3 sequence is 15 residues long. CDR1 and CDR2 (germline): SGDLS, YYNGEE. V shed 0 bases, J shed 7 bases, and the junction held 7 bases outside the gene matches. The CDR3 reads CASSVDLAGLNEQFF. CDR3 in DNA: TGTGCCAGCAGCGTAGATTTAGCGGGCCTAAATGAGCAGTTCTTC.

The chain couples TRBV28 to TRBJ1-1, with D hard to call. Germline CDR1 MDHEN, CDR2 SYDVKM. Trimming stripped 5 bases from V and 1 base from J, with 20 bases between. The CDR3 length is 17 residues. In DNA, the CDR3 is TGTGCCAGCAGTCCTATTGACGGCCGCGGGCGGAACACTGAAGCTTTCTTT. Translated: CASSPIDGRGRNTEAFF.

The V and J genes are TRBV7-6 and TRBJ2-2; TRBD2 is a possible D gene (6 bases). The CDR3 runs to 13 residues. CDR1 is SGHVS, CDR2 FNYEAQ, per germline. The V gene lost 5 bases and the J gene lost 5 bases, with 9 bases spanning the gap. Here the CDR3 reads CASSRGMTGELFF. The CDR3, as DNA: TGTGCCAGCAGCCGGGGGATGACCGGGGAGCTGTTTTTT.

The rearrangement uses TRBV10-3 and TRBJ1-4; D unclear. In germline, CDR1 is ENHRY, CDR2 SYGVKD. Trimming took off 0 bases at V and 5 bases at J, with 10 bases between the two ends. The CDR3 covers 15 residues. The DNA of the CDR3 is TGTGCCATCAGTGAGTCTGGCAGAGGAAATGAAAAACTGTTTTTT. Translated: CAISESGRGNEKLFF.